This is a list of T cell receptor beta chains from one sample in a study of blood T cell repertoires in COVID-19. Sequencing used immunoSEQ multiplex PCR; TCRdb keeps in-frame clones, though not all of them. The data hold around 300,000 clones, with around 84% observed a single time. Sequencing was performed on PBMCs or T cells enriched from blood (not recorded which). The receptor set was obtained from a woman between 50 and 59 years old who had recovered from COVID-19. CDR3s include the opening cysteine and the closing phenylalanine or tryptophan.

CDR3aa: CASSQYREQYF
j_gene: TRBJ2-3
v_gene: TRBV14

CDR3aa: CASRLGTGVTDTQYF
j_gene: TRBJ2-3
v_gene: TRBV11-2

CDR3aa: CASSEYRVGTEAFF
j_gene: TRBJ1-1
v_gene: TRBV10-1

CDR3aa: CATSGGQREQFF
j_gene: TRBJ2-1
v_gene: TRBV24-1

CDR3aa: CAWSPISRRETQYF
j_gene: TRBJ2-5
v_gene: TRBV30

CDR3aa: CASSQVLTSGVYPYNEQFF
j_gene: TRBJ2-1
v_gene: TRBV3-1/TRBV3-2

CDR3aa: CASSGGQGATNEKLFF
j_gene: TRBJ1-4
v_gene: TRBV5-4

CDR3aa: CASSESGQNYGYTF
j_gene: TRBJ1-2
v_gene: TRBV10-1

CDR3aa: CASSGPTGFGTEAFF
j_gene: TRBJ1-1
v_gene: TRBV5-4

CDR3aa: CASSEQGMGGAFF
j_gene: TRBJ1-1
v_gene: TRBV6-1

CDR3aa: CASSPQGGLNEQYF
j_gene: TRBJ2-7
v_gene: TRBV19

CDR3aa: CASSLTPGTGINEAFF
j_gene: TRBJ1-1
v_gene: TRBV28

CDR3aa: CASSPMGLAGSTDTQYF
j_gene: TRBJ2-3
v_gene: TRBV18

CDR3aa: CASSLSGLKVGELFF
j_gene: TRBJ2-2
v_gene: TRBV28

CDR3aa: CASSQQGARGLNEQYF
j_gene: TRBJ2-7
v_gene: TRBV18

CDR3aa: CASTPSGTSTDTQYF
j_gene: TRBJ2-3
v_gene: TRBV5-1

CDR3aa: CASSYSDSVNQPQHF
j_gene: TRBJ1-5
v_gene: TRBV6-5

CDR3aa: CASSESGKSNQPQHF
j_gene: TRBJ1-5
v_gene: TRBV6-1

CDR3aa: CASSADRGPYGYTF
j_gene: TRBJ1-2
v_gene: TRBV2

CDR3aa: CASSERGWQGATGELFF
j_gene: TRBJ2-2
v_gene: TRBV25-1

CDR3aa: CASSPGTGQNTEAFF
j_gene: TRBJ1-1
v_gene: TRBV18

CDR3aa: CASSQDLQGYQPQHF
j_gene: TRBJ1-5
v_gene: TRBV4-2

CDR3aa: CASSLATGTNTEAFF
j_gene: TRBJ1-1
v_gene: TRBV5-1

CDR3aa: CASSLSMNTEAFF
j_gene: TRBJ1-1
v_gene: TRBV27

CDR3aa: CASSLPGVGNTIYF
j_gene: TRBJ1-3
v_gene: TRBV28

CDR3aa: CASSRAEGVAEQYF
j_gene: TRBJ2-7
v_gene: TRBV7-9

CDR3aa: CASSQVAGTDTQYF
j_gene: TRBJ2-3
v_gene: TRBV3-1/TRBV3-2

CDR3aa: CSVERENEQYF
j_gene: TRBJ2-7
v_gene: TRBV29-1

CDR3aa: CASSVLESSYEQYF
j_gene: TRBJ2-7
v_gene: TRBV19

CDR3aa: CASSPESSEQYF
j_gene: TRBJ2-7
v_gene: TRBV7-9

CDR3aa: CASTQWRGQSSYEQYF
j_gene: TRBJ2-7
v_gene: TRBV23-1

CDR3aa: CASSFRATTNEKLFF
j_gene: TRBJ1-4
v_gene: TRBV7-2

CDR3aa: CASRPRVPTNQPQHF
j_gene: TRBJ1-5
v_gene: TRBV28

CDR3aa: CASGNRGPNTEAFF
j_gene: TRBJ1-1
v_gene: TRBV27

CDR3aa: CASSRQEISYGYTF
j_gene: TRBJ1-2
v_gene: TRBV7-2

CDR3aa: CASSYPGGFNYEQYF
j_gene: TRBJ2-7
v_gene: TRBV6-2/TRBV6-3

CDR3aa: CASSLETGDYGYTF
j_gene: TRBJ1-2
v_gene: TRBV7-2

CDR3aa: CSAAGGQNTEAFF
j_gene: TRBJ1-1
v_gene: TRBV29-1

CDR3aa: CASSEYYEQYF
j_gene: TRBJ2-7
v_gene: TRBV2

CDR3aa: CATSRDYEDTEAFF
j_gene: TRBJ1-1
v_gene: TRBV15

CDR3aa: CASSSQTSGVITDTQYF
j_gene: TRBJ2-3
v_gene: TRBV7-6

CDR3aa: CSVGKTRSNTEAFF
j_gene: TRBJ1-1
v_gene: TRBV29-1

CDR3aa: CASSFLQGNYGYTF
j_gene: TRBJ1-2
v_gene: TRBV6-6

CDR3aa: CASSLGGGLYQPQHF
j_gene: TRBJ1-5
v_gene: TRBV13

CDR3aa: CASSSVGRPNYGYTF
j_gene: TRBJ1-2
v_gene: TRBV5-1

CDR3aa: CSVSSGSRYNEQFF
j_gene: TRBJ2-1
v_gene: TRBV29-1

CDR3aa: CASSFPGLAGGGGNNEQFF
j_gene: TRBJ2-1
v_gene: TRBV7-2

CDR3aa: CASSSKTNTGELFF
j_gene: TRBJ2-2
v_gene: TRBV5-4

CDR3aa: CASSSPGTSEQYF
j_gene: TRBJ2-7
v_gene: TRBV5-4

CDR3aa: CASSKRTGSMNTEAFF
j_gene: TRBJ1-1
v_gene: TRBV21-1

CDR3aa: CASSVVSGGLSTDTQYF
j_gene: TRBJ2-3
v_gene: TRBV9

CDR3aa: CASSTGTSGEYEQYF
j_gene: TRBJ2-7
v_gene: TRBV19

CDR3aa: CAWSSHGSQPQHF
j_gene: TRBJ1-5
v_gene: TRBV30

CDR3aa: CASSLPTTGTGHYGYTF
j_gene: TRBJ1-2
v_gene: TRBV28

CDR3aa: CASSDKGLSSYNEQFF
j_gene: TRBJ2-1
v_gene: TRBV6-4

CDR3aa: CASSIQTYNEQFF
j_gene: TRBJ2-1
v_gene: TRBV19

CDR3aa: CASAPIYSNQPQHF
j_gene: TRBJ1-5
v_gene: TRBV5-5